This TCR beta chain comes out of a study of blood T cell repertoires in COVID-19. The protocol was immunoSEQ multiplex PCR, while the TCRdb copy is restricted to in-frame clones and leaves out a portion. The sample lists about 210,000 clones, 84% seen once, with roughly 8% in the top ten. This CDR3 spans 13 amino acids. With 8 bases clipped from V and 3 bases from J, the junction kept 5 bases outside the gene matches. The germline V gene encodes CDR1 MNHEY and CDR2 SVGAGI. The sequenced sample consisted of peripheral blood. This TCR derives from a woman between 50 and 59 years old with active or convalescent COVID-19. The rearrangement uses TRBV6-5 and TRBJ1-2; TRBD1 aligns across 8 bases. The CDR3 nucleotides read TGTGCCAGCCTATCGGACAGGGACTATGGCTACACCTTC. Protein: CASLSDRDYGYTF.